Below, one T cell receptor beta chain is given with its context. This sample stems from a study of blood T cell repertoires in COVID-19. Study-level information: Cohort 3 donors were reported recovered after two negative PCRs, clearance, or symptom resolution. PBMCs, B-cell-depleted T cells, or T cells were the source of the cDNA or gDNA that made up the material.

This CDR3 spans 19 amino acids. Per germline, CDR1 LNHDA and CDR2 SQIVND (reference sequence). Trimming removed 2 bases from V and 6 bases from J; junction bases left unmatched: 13. Profiling relied on immunoSEQ multiplex PCR, and the TCRdb table lists in-frame clones only, not all of them. The sample holds some 180,000 clones, 79% seen once. In terms of age and location, participants ranged from about 18 to 95 years and lived in about two dozen US areas. Grouping used clinical history reported by participants in a survey and questionnaire. The rearrangement links TRBV19 to TRBJ2-1; the match to TRBD2 covers 13 bases. This TCR was sampled from a woman aged 65 to 85 in a cohort exposed to, infected with or recovered from COVID-19 (not recorded which). The sample comprised PBMCs or T cells enriched from blood (not recorded which). CDR3 DNA: TGTGCCAGTAGTATACGGGGGACTGGACTAGCGGGAGTTACCAATGAGCAGTTCTTC. Amino acids: CASSIRGTGLAGVTNEQFF.